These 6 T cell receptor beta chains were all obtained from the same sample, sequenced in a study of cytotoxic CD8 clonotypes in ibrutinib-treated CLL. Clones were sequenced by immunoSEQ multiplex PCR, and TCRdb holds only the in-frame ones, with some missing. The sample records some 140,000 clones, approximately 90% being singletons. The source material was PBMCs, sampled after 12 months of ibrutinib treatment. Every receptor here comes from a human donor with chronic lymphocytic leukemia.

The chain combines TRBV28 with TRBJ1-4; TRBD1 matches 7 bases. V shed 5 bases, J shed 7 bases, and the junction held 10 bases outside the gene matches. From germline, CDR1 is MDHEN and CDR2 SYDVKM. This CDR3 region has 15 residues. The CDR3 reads CASSLPTGRSEKLFF. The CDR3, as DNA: TGTGCCAGCAGTCTCCCGACAGGGCGGAGTGAAAAACTGTTTTTT. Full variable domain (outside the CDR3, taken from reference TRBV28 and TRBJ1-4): DVKVTQSSRYLVKRTGEKVFLECVQDMDHENMFWYRQDPGLGLRLIYFSYDVKMKEKGDIPEGYSVSREKKERFSLILESASTNQTSMYLCASSLPTGRSEKLFFGSGTQLSVL.

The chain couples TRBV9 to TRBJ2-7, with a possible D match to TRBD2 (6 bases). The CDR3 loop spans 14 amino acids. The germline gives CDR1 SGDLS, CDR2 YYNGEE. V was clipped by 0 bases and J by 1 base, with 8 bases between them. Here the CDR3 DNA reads TGTGCCAGCAGCGTAGGGACTAAATCCTACGAGCAGTACTTC. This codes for CASSVGTKSYEQYF.

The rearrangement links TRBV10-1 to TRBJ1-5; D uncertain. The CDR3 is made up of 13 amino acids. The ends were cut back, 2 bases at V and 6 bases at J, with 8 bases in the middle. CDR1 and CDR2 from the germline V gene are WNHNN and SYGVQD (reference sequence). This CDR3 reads CASSEGQLQPQHF. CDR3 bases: TGCGCCAGCAGTGAGGGGCAGCTTCAGCCCCAGCATTTT.

Written as DNA, the CDR3 is TGCGCCAGCAGCCAAGATAAGCCAGGGGATCGTACTGAAGCTTTCTTT. Protein product: CASSQDKPGDRTEAFF. The chain carries TRBV4-1 and TRBJ1-1, with D perhaps TRBD1 (6 bases). Trimming took off 0 bases at V and 5 bases at J, with 16 bases between the two ends. The CDR3 runs to 16 residues. Looked up from germline, CDR1 is MGHRA and CDR2 is YSYEKL.

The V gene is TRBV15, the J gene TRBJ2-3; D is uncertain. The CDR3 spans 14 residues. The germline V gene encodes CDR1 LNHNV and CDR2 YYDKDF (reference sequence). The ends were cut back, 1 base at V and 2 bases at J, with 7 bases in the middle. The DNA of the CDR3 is TGTGCCACCAGCAGAGCTGGTCCCACAGATACGCAGTATTTT. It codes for CATSRAGPTDTQYF.

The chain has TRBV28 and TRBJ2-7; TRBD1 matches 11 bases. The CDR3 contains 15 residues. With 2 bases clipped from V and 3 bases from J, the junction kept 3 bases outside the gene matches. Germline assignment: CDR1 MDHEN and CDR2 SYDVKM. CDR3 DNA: TGTGCCAGCAGTTTAATGGGACAGGGGGACTACGAGCAGTACTTC. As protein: CASSLMGQGDYEQYF.